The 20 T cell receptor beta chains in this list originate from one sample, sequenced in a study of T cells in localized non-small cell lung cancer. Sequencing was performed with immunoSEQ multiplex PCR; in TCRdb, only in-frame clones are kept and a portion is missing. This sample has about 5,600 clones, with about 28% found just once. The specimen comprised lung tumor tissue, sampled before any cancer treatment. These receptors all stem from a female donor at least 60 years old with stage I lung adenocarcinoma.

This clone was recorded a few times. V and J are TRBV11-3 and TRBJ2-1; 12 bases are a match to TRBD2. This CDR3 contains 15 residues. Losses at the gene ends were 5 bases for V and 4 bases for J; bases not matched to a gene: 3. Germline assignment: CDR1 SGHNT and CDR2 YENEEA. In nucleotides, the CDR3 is TGTGCCAGCAGCCCGACTAGCGGGGGTTACAATGAGCAGTTCTTC. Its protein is CASSPTSGGYNEQFF.

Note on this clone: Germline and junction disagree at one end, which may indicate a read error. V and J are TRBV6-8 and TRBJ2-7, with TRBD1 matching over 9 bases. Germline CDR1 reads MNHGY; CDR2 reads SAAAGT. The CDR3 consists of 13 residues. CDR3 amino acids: CAISGTGKNEQYF. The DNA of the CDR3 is TGTGCCATCAGTGGGACAGGGAAGAACGAGCAGTACTTC.

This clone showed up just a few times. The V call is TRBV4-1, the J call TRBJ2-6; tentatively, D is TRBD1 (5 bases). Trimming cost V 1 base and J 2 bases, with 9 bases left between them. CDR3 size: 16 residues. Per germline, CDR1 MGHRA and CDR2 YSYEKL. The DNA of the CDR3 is TGCGCCAGCAGCCAAGCTCAGGGTGCTGGGGCCAACGTCCTGACTTTC. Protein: CASSQAQGAGANVLTF.

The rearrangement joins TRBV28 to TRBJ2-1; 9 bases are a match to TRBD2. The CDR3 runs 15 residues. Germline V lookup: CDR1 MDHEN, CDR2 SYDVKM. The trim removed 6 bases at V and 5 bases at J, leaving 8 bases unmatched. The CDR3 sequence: CASSRASGVHNEQFF. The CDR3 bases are TGTGCCAGCAGCCGGGCTAGCGGGGTCCACAATGAGCAGTTCTTC.

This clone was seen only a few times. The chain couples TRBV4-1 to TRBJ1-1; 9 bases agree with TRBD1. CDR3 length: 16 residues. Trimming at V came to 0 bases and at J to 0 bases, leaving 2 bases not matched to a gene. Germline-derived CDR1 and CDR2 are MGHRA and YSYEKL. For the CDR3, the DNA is TGCGCCAGCAGCCAAGAAACAGGGGGCCTGAACACTGAAGCTTTCTTT. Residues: CASSQETGGLNTEAFF.

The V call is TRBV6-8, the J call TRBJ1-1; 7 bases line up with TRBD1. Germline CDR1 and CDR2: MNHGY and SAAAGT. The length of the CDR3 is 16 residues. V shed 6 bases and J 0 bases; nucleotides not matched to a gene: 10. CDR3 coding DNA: TGTGCCAGCAGACACAGGGGAGAAAGGATGAACACTGAAGCTTTCTTT. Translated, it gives CASRHRGERMNTEAFF.

The CDR3 nucleotides read TGTGCCAGCAGCCCCCCCGGGACAGGGGAAGGCTACACCTTC. Its protein is CASSPPGTGEGYTF. This chain connects TRBV11-3 to TRBJ1-2, with 10 bases matching TRBD1. With V trimmed by 5 bases and J by 8 bases, 8 bases remained unmatched. The V gene's germline CDR1 is SGHNT and CDR2 YENEEA. The CDR3 loop spans 14 amino acids.

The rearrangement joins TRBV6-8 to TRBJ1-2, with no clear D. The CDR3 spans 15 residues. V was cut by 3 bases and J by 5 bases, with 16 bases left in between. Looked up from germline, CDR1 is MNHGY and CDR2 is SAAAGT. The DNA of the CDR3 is TGTGCCAGCAGTTATCCCGACCTACCCGCTTATGGCTACACCTTC. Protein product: CASSYPDLPAYGYTF.

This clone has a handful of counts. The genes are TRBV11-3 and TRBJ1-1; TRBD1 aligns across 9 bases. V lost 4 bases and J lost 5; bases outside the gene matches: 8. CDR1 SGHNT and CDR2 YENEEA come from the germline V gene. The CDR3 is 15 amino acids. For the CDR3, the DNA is TGTGCCAGCAGCTCTATCGGACAGGGGAGTACTGAAGCTTTCTTT. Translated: CASSSIGQGSTEAFF.

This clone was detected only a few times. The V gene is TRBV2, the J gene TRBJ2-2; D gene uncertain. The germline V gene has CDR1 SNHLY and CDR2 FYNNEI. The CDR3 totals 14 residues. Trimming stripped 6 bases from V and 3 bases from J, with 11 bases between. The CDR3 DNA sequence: TGTGCCAGCAGCGATTCGCTAGACACCGGGGAGCTGTTTTTT. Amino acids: CASSDSLDTGELFF. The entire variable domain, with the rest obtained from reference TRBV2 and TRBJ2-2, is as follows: EPEVTQTPSHQVTQMGQEVILRCVPISNHLYFYWYRQILGQKVEFLVSFYNNEISEKSEIFDDQFSVERPDGSNFTLKIRSTKLEDSAMYFCASSDSLDTGELFFGEGSRLTVL.

For the CDR3, the DNA is TGTGCCAGCTCACGGGGGCAGGGGTTATACAATGAGCAGTTCTTC. Translation: CASSRGQGLYNEQFF. The rearrangement uses TRBV18 and TRBJ2-1, with a possible D match to TRBD1 (6 bases). The ends were cut back, 4 bases at V and 4 bases at J, with 14 bases in the middle. The length of the CDR3 is 15 residues. Germline V gives CDR1 KGHSH, CDR2 LQKENI.

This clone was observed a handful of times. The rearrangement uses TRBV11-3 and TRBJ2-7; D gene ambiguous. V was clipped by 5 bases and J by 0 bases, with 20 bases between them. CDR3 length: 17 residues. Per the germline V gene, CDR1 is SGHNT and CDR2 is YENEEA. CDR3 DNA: TGTGCCAGCAGCCAAGGCGGTTTTACAGAGATCTCCTACGAGCAGTACTTC. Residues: CASSQGGFTEISYEQYF.

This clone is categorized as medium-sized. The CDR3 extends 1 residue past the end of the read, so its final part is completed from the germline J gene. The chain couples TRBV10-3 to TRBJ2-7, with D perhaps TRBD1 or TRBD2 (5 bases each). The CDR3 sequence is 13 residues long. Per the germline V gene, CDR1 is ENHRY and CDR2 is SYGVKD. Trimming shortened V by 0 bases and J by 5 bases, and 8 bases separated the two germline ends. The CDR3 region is CAISESWGNEQYF. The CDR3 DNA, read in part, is TGTGCCATCAGTGAGTCGTGGGGGAACGAGCAGTAC.

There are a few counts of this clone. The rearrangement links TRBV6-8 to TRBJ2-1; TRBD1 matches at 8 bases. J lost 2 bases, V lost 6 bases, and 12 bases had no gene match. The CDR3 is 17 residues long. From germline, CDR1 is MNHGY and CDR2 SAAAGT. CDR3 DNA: TGTGCCAGCAGCCGACAGGGGAGCCCCCTCACCTACAATGAGCAGTTCTTC. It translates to CASSRQGSPLTYNEQFF.

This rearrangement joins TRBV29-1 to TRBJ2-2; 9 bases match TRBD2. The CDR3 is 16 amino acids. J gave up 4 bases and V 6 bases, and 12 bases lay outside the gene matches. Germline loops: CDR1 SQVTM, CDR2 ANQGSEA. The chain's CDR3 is CSVGGSGSTGTGELFF. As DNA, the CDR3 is TGCAGCGTGGGGGGTAGCGGGAGCACGGGCACCGGGGAGCTGTTTTTT.

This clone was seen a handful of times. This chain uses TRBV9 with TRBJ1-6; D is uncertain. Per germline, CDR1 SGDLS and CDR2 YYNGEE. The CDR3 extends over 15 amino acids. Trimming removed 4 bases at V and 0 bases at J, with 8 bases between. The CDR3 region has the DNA TGTGCCAGCAGCCTCGCCCGCTCCTATAATTCACCCCTCCACTTT. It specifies CASSLARSYNSPLHF.

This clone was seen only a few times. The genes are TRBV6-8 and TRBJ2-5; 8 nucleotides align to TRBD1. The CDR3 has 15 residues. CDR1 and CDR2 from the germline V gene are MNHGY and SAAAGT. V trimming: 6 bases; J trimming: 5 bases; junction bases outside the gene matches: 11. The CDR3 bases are TGTGCCAGCAGAAAGGGACAGGTTCCGTCTGAGACCCAGTACTTC. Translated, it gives CASRKGQVPSETQYF.

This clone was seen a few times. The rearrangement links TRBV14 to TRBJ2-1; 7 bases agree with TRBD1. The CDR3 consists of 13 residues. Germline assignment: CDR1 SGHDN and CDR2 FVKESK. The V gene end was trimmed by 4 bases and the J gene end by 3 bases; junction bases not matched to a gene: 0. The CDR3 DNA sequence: TGTGCCAGCAGCCGGGACAGCTACAATGAGCAGTTCTTC. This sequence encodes CASSRDSYNEQFF.

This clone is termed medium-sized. The CDR3 DNA sequence: TGTGCCAGCAGTCAACCAGGACAGGGCAACTTCGACGAGCAGTACTTC. Translation gives CASSQPGQGNFDEQYF. The gene calls are TRBV28 and TRBJ2-7; 8 bases are shared with TRBD1. V shed 5 bases, J shed 5 bases, and the junction held 14 bases outside the gene matches. CDR1 is MDHEN, CDR2 SYDVKM, per germline. There are 16 residues in the CDR3.

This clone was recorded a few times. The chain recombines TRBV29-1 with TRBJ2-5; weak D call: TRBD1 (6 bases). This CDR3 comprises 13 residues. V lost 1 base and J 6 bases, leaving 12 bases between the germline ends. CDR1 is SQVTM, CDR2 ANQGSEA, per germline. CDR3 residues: CSVEGMGAQTQYF. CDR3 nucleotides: TGCAGCGTTGAAGGAATGGGGGCACAGACCCAGTACTTC.